This T cell receptor beta chain was captured by sequencing in a study of beta chain features in type 1 diabetes. Whole-study context: Fewer than 110 million sorted cells were examined across all samples.

On this clone itself: Its antigen remains unknown.

The germline V and J ends were trimmed by 2 bases and 8 bases, with 15 bases remaining between them. This CDR3 comprises 14 residues. From germline, CDR1 is LNHNV and CDR2 YYDKDF (reference sequence). Study-wide results and caveats: The study found moderately but significantly shorter TCRB CDR3s in all four CD4+ subsets of Type 1 diabetes patients.

Expressed TCRB transcripts got sequenced, as all isolated RNA was reverse transcribed. Some clones are missing from TCRdb's copy, which holds only in-frame ones; the method was immunoSEQ multiplex PCR. This sample has roughly 150,000 clones, with approximately 7.8% found just once. The TCR comes from a woman aged 40 to 55 with type 1 diabetes. The rearrangement joins TRBV15 to TRBJ1-2; maybe TRBD1 (5 bases). The sequenced material came from central memory CD4+ T cells from blood. This CDR3 reads CATSRSTGARGYTF. The DNA for the CDR3 is TGTGCCACCAGCAGATCAACAGGTGCCAGAGGCTACACCTTC.